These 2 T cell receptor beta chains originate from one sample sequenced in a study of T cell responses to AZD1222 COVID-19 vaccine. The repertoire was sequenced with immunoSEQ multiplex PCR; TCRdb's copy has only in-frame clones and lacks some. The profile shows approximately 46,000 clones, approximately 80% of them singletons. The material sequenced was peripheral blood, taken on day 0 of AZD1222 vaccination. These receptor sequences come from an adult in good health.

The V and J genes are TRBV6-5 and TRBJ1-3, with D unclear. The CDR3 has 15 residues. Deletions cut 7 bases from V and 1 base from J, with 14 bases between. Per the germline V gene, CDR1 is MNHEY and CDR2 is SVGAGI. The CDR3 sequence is CASKSTGNSGNTIYF. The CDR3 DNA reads TGTGCCAGCAAGTCTACGGGCAATTCTGGAAACACCATATATTTT.

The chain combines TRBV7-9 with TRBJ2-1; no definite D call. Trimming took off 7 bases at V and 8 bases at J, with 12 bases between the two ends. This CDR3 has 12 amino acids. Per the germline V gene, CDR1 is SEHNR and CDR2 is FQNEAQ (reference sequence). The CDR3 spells CASTHTLHEQFF. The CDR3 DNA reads TGTGCCAGCACCCACACCCTCCATGAGCAGTTCTTC.